The 9 T cell receptor beta chains below come from one sample, sequenced in a study of shared clonotypes between healthy human individuals (dated by TCRdb to the early 2020s). Library creation used the immunoSEQ multiplex PCR assay. The table was pulled from immuneACCESS by TCRdb, which kept in-frame rearrangements only. Such tables lose some clones; where checked, under half of the loss comes from unresolved V genes, and the rest has no known cause. The sample has about 2.3 million clones on record, more than 80% of them singletons. The ten largest clonotypes hold about 0.39% of the sample. Source material: naive CD4+ T cells from PBMCs. The cell subset or site label of this sample denotes: CD45RA+ positively selected. The receptors were sampled from a man in his late teens or twenties in good health. Some clones in this sample may be carry-over from other donors' samples.

The J gene is TRBJ1-1, the V gene TRBV27; D gene ambiguous. The CDR3 extends over 15 amino acids. CDR1 is MNHEY and CDR2 is SMNVEV in the germline V gene (reference sequence). V was shortened by 5 bases and J by 1 base, with 14 bases between the two germline ends. The CDR3 here is CASSESSGWNTEAFF. The CDR3 bases are TGTGCCAGCAGTGAATCTTCCGGGTGGAACACTGAAGCTTTCTTT.

The chain combines TRBV6-6 with TRBJ1-2; 9 bases agree with TRBD1. Germline values: CDR1 MNHNY, CDR2 SVGAGI (reference sequence). The CDR3 extends over 14 amino acids. The ends lost 5 bases at V and 3 bases at J; junction bases unmatched: 4. CDR3 residues: CASSPGQGHYGYTF. The CDR3 DNA sequence: TGTGCCAGCAGTCCGGGACAGGGCCACTATGGCTACACCTTC.

The chain is built from TRBV9 and TRBJ1-2, with no clear D. This CDR3 is 12 amino acids long. Germline CDR1 is SGDLS and CDR2 is YYNGEE. Trimming cost V 4 bases and J 2 bases, with 6 bases left between them. The CDR3, as DNA: TGTGCCAGCAGCATTTCGAACTATGGCTACACCTTC. It codes for CASSISNYGYTF.

The table lists this clone with a count of one. The genes are TRBV14 and TRBJ1-1; D is ambiguous. This CDR3 contains 13 residues. The germline V gene has CDR1 SGHDN and CDR2 FVKESK. Trimming took 7 bases from V and 1 from J, leaving 10 bases between them. CDR3 nucleotides: TGTGCCAGCAATAGGAATACGAACACTGAAGCTTTCTTT. Its protein is CASNRNTNTEAFF.

The chain employs TRBV4-1 and TRBJ2-7; D may be TRBD1 (5 bases). Trimming took 1 base from V and 1 from J, leaving 14 bases between them. The CDR3 totals 16 residues. Germline V gene lookup returns CDR1 MGHRA and CDR2 YSYEKL. CDR3 bases: TGCGCCAGCAGCCAAGTATCGACAGCCCCGTCCTACGAGCAGTACTTC. It specifies CASSQVSTAPSYEQYF.

The rearrangement uses TRBV10-1 and TRBJ2-3, with 7 positions matching TRBD1. CDR1 and CDR2 from the germline V gene are WNHNN and SYGVQD (reference sequence). V trimming: 4 bases; J trimming: 2 bases; junction bases outside the gene matches: 9. The CDR3 is 16 residues long. The chain's CDR3 is CASSGGDRAPTDTQYF. The CDR3, as DNA: TGCGCCAGCAGTGGAGGAGACAGGGCCCCCACAGATACGCAGTATTTT.

This chain joins TRBV7-6 and TRBJ2-5; D gene unclear. The germline CDR1 and CDR2 sequences are SGHVS and FNYEAQ. This CDR3 has 13 residues. Trimming cost V 2 bases and J 4 bases, with 8 bases left between them. DNA for the CDR3: TGTGCCAGCAGCTTAAACATACCAGAGACCCAGTACTTC. Protein sequence: CASSLNIPETQYF.

This rearrangement joins TRBV19 to TRBJ1-2; D possibly corresponds to TRBD1 (6 bases). Germline V gene data show CDR1 as LNHDA and CDR2 as SQIVND (reference sequence). The CDR3 has 15 amino acids. Trimming pared 5 bases from V and 4 bases from J, leaving 17 bases between. CDR3 in amino acids: CASSGHYRAAYGYTF. The CDR3 DNA is TGTGCCAGTAGTGGACACTACAGGGCGGCCTATGGCTACACCTTC.

This clone appeared once. This chain joins TRBV29-1 and TRBJ2-7; 10 nucleotides align to TRBD2. CDR3 size: 15 residues. CDR1 SQVTM and CDR2 ANQGSEA come from the germline V gene. The V segment lost 0 bases and the J segment 5 bases; nucleotides outside the gene matches: 7. This CDR3 reads CSVEDLSSGRNEQYF. CDR3 coding DNA: TGCAGCGTTGAAGATCTTTCTAGCGGGAGAAACGAGCAGTACTTC.